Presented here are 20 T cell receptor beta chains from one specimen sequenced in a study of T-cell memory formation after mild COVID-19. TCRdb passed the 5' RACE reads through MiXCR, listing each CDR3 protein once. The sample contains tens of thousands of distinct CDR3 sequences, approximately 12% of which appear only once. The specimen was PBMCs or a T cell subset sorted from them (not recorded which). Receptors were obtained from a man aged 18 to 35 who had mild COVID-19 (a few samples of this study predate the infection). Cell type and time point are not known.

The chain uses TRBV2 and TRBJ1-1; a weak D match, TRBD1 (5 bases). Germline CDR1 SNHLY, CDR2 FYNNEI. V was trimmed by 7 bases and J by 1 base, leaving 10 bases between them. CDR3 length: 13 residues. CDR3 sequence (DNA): TGTGCCAGCAAGGGCCAGGGGAACACTGAAGCTTTCTTT. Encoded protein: CASKGQGNTEAFF.

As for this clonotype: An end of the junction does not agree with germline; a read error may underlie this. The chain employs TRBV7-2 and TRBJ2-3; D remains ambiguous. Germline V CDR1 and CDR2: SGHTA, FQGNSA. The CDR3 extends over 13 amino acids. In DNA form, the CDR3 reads TGTGACAGCAGCCGGACCAACCGCGATACGCAGTATTTT. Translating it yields CDSSRTNRDTQYF.

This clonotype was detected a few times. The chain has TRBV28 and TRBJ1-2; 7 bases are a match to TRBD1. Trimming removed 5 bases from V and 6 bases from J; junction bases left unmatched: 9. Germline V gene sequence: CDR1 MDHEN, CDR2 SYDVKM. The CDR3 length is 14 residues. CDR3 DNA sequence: TGTGCCAGCAGTATCTACGGGACAGCCCATGGCTACACCTTC. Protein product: CASSIYGTAHGYTF.

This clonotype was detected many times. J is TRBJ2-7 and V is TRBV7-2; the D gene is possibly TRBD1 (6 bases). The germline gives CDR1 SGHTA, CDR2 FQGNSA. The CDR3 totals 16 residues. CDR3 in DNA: TGTGCCAGCAGAACTACGGGGCAGGGGCGCTCCCACGAGCAGTACGTC. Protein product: CASRTTGQGRSHEQYV.

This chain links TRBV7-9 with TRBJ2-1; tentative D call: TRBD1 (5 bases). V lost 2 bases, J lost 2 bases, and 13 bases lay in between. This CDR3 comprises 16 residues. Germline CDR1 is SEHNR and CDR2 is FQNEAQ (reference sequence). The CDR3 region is CASSLNRLSPYNEQFF. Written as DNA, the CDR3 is TGTGCCAGCAGCTTAAACAGGCTCAGCCCCTACAATGAGCAGTTCTTC.

In DNA, the CDR3 is TGTGCCAGCATGAACGGGGGGATCGGGCCTAGCACAGATACGCAGTATTTT. Protein: CASMNGGIGPSTDTQYF. The V and J genes are TRBV27 and TRBJ2-3, with 7 bases fitting TRBD2. The CDR3 loop spans 17 amino acids. J lost 0 bases, V lost 7 bases, and 13 bases had no gene match. In germline, CDR1 is MNHEY, CDR2 SMNVEV (reference sequence).

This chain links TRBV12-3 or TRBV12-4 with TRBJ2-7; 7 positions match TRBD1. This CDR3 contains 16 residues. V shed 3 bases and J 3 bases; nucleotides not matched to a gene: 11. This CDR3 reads CASSFAVGTVSYEQYV. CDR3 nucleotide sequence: TGTGCCAGCAGTTTTGCAGTCGGGACAGTGAGCTACGAGCAGTACGTC.

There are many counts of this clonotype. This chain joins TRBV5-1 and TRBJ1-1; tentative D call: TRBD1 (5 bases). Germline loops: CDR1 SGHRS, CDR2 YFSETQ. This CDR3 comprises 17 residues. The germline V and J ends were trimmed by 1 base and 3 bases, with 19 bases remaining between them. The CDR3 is CASSLRGGGYSDTEAFF. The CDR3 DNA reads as TGCGCCAGCAGCTTGAGGGGAGGTGGGTACAGCGACACTGAAGCTTTCTTT. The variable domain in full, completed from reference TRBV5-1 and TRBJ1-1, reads KAGVTQTPRYLIKTRGQQVTLSCSPISGHRSVSWYQQTPGQGLQFLFEYFSETQRNKGNFPGRFSGRQFSNSRSEMNVSTLELGDSALYLCASSLRGGGYSDTEAFFGQGTRLTVV.

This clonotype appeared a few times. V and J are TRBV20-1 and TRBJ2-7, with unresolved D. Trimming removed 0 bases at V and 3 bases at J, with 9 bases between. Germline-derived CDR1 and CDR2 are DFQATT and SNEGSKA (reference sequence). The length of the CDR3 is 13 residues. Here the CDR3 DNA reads TGCAGTGCTAGAGATCTAGGCGGCTACGAGCAGTACTTC. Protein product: CSARDLGGYEQYF.

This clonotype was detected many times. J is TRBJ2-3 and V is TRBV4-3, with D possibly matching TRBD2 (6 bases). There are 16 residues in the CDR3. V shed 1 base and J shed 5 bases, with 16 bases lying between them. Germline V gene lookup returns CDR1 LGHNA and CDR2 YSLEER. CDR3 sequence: CASSQAWRGQGDTQYF. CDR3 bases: TGCGCCAGCAGCCAAGCTTGGCGGGGTCAGGGAGATACGCAGTATTTT.

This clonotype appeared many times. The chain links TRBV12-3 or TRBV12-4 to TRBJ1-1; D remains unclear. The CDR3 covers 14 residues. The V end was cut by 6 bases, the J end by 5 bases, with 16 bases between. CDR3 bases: TGTGCCAGCAGGACTTCAATGGAAGGAACTGAAGCTTTCTTT. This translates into CASRTSMEGTEAFF.

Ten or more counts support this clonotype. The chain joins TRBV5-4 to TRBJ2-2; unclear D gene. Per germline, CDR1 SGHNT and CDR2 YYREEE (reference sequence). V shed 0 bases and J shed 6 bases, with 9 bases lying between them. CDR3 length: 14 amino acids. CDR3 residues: CASSLGVSAGELFF. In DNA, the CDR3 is TGTGCCAGCAGCTTGGGTGTCAGCGCCGGGGAGCTGTTTTTT.

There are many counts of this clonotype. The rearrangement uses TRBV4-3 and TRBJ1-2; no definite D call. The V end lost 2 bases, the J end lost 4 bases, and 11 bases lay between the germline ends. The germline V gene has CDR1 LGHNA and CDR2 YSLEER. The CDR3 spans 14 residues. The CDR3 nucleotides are TGCGCCAGCAGCCAACTGGCAGCTTCCTATGGCTACACCTTC. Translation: CASSQLAASYGYTF.

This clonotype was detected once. The CDR3 here is CASSFTGASWGEKLFF. CDR3 nucleotide sequence: TGTGCCAGCAGTTTTACCGGGGCCAGCTGGGGTGAAAAACTGTTTTTT. The chain couples TRBV28 to TRBJ1-4; perhaps TRBD1 as D (5 bases). The CDR3 length is 16 residues. CDR1 and CDR2 from the germline V gene are MDHEN and SYDVKM. V gave up 3 bases and J gave up 7 bases, with 18 bases separating them.

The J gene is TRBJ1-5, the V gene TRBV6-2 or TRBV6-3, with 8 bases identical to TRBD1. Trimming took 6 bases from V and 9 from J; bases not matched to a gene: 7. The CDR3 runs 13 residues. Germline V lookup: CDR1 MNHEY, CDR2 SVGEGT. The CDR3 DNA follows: TGTGCCAGCAGGTTGCAGGGGGCAAGGCCCCAGCATTTT. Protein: CASRLQGARPQHF.

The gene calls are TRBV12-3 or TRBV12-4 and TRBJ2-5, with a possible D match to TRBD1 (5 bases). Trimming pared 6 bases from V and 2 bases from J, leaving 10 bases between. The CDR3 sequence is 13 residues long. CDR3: CASSRQIQETQYF. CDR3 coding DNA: TGTGCCAGCAGCCGACAGATTCAAGAGACCCAGTACTTC.

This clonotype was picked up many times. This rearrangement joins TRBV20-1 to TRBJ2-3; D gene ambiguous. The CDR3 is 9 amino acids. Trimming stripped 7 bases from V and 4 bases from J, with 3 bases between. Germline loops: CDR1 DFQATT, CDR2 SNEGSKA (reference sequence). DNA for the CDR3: TGCAGTGACTCAGATACGCAGTATTTT. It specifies CSDSDTQYF.

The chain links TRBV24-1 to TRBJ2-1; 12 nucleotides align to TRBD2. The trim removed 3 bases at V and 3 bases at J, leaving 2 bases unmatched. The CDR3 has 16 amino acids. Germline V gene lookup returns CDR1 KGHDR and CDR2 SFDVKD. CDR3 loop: CATSDTSGGNYNEQFF. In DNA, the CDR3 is TGTGCCACCAGTGATACTAGCGGGGGGAACTACAATGAGCAGTTCTTC.

CDR3 sequence (DNA): TGTGCCAGTAGTATTTACCCTAGCGGGGGCCCGGTTCTCGAGCAGTACTTC. This translates into CASSIYPSGGPVLEQYF. This chain connects TRBV19 to TRBJ2-7, with 10 bases fitting TRBD2. With 3 bases clipped from V and 6 bases from J, the junction kept 14 bases outside the gene matches. Germline CDR1 is LNHDA and CDR2 is SQIVND (reference sequence). The CDR3 has 17 amino acids.

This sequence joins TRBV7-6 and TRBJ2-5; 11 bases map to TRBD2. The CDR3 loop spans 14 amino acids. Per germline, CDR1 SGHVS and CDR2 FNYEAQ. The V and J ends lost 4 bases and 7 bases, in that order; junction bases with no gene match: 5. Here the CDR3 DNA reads TGTGCCAGCAGCTCCACTAGCGGGGGCCTGACCCAGTACTTC. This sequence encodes CASSSTSGGLTQYF.